The 9 T cell receptor beta chains in this list originate from one sample, sequenced in a study of cytomegalovirus exposure and HLA in healthy donors. Primers included in the PCR were 60 Vbeta and 13 Jbeta primers. TCRdb keeps only in-frame clones here, not all; method: immunoSEQ multiplex PCR. This table holds 110,000 to 150,000 clones, roughly 10% found once. Sequencing input: PBMCs. These receptors were obtained from a man aged 45-65 years in good health and CMV-seronegative.

The chain recombines TRBV18 with TRBJ1-1, with D possibly matching TRBD1 (5 bases). V was cut by 0 bases and J by 0 bases, with 14 bases left in between. The germline V gene encodes CDR1 KGHSH and CDR2 LQKENI. The CDR3 has 17 residues. CDR3 sequence (DNA): TGTGCCAGCTCACCACCGGGGCGGTTAATGGTGAACACTGAAGCTTTCTTT. Amino acid sequence: CASSPPGRLMVNTEAFF.

The CDR3 DNA sequence: TGCGCCAGCAGGTCAGCGCTAGCGGGAATCTACGAGCAGTACTTC. Encoded protein: CASRSALAGIYEQYF. The V gene is TRBV5-1, the J gene TRBJ2-7; 9 bases align to TRBD2. Unmatched junction bases numbered 9, after V lost 5 bases and J lost 3 bases. In germline, CDR1 is SGHRS, CDR2 YFSETQ. The CDR3 has 15 amino acids.

This clone occurred a few times. The CDR3: CASSGTVNTEAFF. Here the CDR3 DNA reads TGTGCCAGCAGTGGGACAGTGAACACTGAAGCTTTCTTT. This chain joins TRBV27 and TRBJ1-1, with 7 bases identical to TRBD1. CDR1 and CDR2 (germline): MNHEY, SMNVEV (reference sequence). Germline trimming cut 5 bases from V and 0 bases from J; bases unmatched to any gene: 0. This CDR3 is 13 amino acids long.

V gene TRBV15 combines with J gene TRBJ1-4; D is unresolved. The V end was cut by 1 base, the J end by 6 bases, with 15 bases between. The CDR3 covers 16 residues. Germline assignment: CDR1 LNHNV and CDR2 YYDKDF (reference sequence). CDR3 bases: TGTGCCACCAGCAGAGGTACGCCTGAGACACATGAAAAACTGTTTTTT. Protein product: CATSRGTPETHEKLFF. The entire variable domain, with the rest obtained from reference TRBV15 and TRBJ1-4, is as follows: DAMVIQNPRYQVTQFGKPVTLSCSQTLNHNVMYWYQQKSSQAPKLLFHYYDKDFNNEADTPDNFQSRRPNTSFCFLDIRSPGLGDTAMYLCATSRGTPETHEKLFFGSGTQLSVL.

V gene TRBV9 combines with J gene TRBJ1-1; tentative D call: TRBD1 (5 bases). V lost 5 bases, J lost 1 base, and 12 bases lay in between. This CDR3 region has 14 residues. Germline loops: CDR1 SGDLS, CDR2 YYNGEE. The CDR3 loop is CASSKRDRNTEAFF. The DNA of the CDR3 is TGTGCCAGCAGTAAACGTGACAGGAACACTGAAGCTTTCTTT.

The table lists this clone with a few counts. V and J are TRBV5-1 and TRBJ2-3; 9 nucleotides align to TRBD1. CDR3 length: 16 residues. Germline V gene lookup returns CDR1 SGHRS and CDR2 YFSETQ. With V trimmed by 2 bases and J by 2 bases, 6 bases remained unmatched. CDR3 sequence: CASSFSTGGPTDTQYF. In DNA, the CDR3 is TGCGCCAGCAGCTTCTCAACAGGGGGCCCCACAGATACGCAGTATTTT.

This clone has more than one count but fewer than ten. The chain employs TRBV15 and TRBJ1-6; TRBD1 aligns across 7 bases. The germline gives CDR1 LNHNV, CDR2 YYDKDF (reference sequence). V dropped 3 bases and J dropped 9; count of bases not matched to a gene: 5. This CDR3 region has 14 residues. The CDR3 reads CATSSGDSGSPLHF. The CDR3 DNA is TGTGCCACCAGCAGTGGGGACAGCGGTTCACCCCTCCACTTT.

This chain joins TRBV28 and TRBJ2-3; tentative D call: TRBD2 (6 bases). Per germline, CDR1 MDHEN and CDR2 SYDVKM. This CDR3 region has 15 residues. V was shortened by 3 bases and J by 0 bases, with 10 bases between the two germline ends. The CDR3 DNA reads as TGTGCCAGCAGTTTGGAGGGCCTAAGCACAGATACGCAGTATTTT. Residues: CASSLEGLSTDTQYF.

This rearrangement joins TRBV5-4 to TRBJ2-2; D may be TRBD2 (5 bases). Trimming took 4 bases from V and 3 from J, leaving 10 bases between them. From germline, CDR1 is SGHNT and CDR2 YYREEE (reference sequence). The length of the CDR3 is 14 residues. CDR3 sequence (DNA): TGTGCCAGCAGCCAACTAGTGGACACCGGGGAGCTGTTTTTT. Translated, it gives CASSQLVDTGELFF.